This paragraph covers one TCR beta chain sequence. The data were obtained in a study of CD8 T cells in Susac syndrome. Per germline, CDR1 SQVTM and CDR2 ANQGSEA. The CDR3 runs to 14 residues. Trimming left V 4 bases short and J 0 bases short, with 10 bases between. cDNA came from around 0.5 to 1 ug RNA primed by random hexamers. The TCR beta CDR3 was amplified by immunoSEQ multiplex PCR across 54 Vbeta, 13 Jbeta. TCRdb ran MiXCR on the immunoSEQ multiplex PCR reads and lists one entry per CDR3 protein. The table lists 150,000 to 200,000 distinct CDR3 sequences, under 97% of them singletons. The receptor was derived from a human donor with Susac syndrome. The sequenced sample consisted of CD4+ T cells from PBMCs. This chain connects TRBV29-1 to TRBJ1-3; TRBD1 is a possible D gene (6 bases). DNA for the CDR3: TGCAGCGTTGTCGACAGGTCCTCTGGAAACACCATATATTTT. Translating it yields CSVVDRSSGNTIYF. The variable domain in full, with the rest retrieved from reference TRBV29-1 and TRBJ1-3, is SAVISQKPSRDICQRGTSLTIQCQVDSQVTMMFWYRQQPGQSLTLIATANQGSEATYESGFVIDKFPISRPNLTFSTLTVSNMSPEDSSIYLCSVVDRSSGNTIYFGEGSWLTVV.